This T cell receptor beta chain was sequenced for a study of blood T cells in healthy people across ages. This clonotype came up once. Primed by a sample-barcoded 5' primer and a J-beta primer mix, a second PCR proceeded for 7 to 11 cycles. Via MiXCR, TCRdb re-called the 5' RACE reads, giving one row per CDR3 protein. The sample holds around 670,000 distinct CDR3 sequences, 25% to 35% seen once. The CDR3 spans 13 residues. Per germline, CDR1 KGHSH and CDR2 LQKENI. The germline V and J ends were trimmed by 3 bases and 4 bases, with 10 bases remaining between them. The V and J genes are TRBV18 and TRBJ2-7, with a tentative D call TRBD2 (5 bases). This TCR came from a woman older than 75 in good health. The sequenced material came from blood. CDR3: CASSPLTKYEQYF. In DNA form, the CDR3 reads TGTGCCAGCTCACCCCTGACTAAATACGAGCAGTACTTC.